The next 19 T cell receptor beta chains were all read from a single sample in a study of PD-L1 blockade in urothelial cancer. Time point of the sample: pretreatment peripheral blood. TCRdb's copy holds only in-frame clones and misses some; the assay was immunoSEQ multiplex PCR. The sample includes about 45,000 clones, about 88% seen only once; the top ten take 20% to 30%. This specimen consisted of PBMCs, obtained around atezolizumab (anti-PD-L1) treatment. All receptors come from a donor at least 40 years old with urothelial cancer.

The V call is TRBV7-8, the J call TRBJ2-7; 8 nucleotides line up with TRBD2. J gave up 2 bases and V 5 bases, and 2 bases lay outside the gene matches. The CDR3 consists of 13 residues. CDR1 SGHVS and CDR2 FQNEAQ come from the germline V gene. The CDR3 loop reads CASSAGLAYEQYF. CDR3 bases: TGTGCCAGCAGCGCGGGACTAGCCTACGAGCAGTACTTC.

V gene TRBV7-9 combines with J gene TRBJ1-3; D is unresolved. The CDR3 runs to 14 residues. With 5 bases removed from V and 2 bases from J, the gap between germline ends came to 10 bases. The germline gives CDR1 SEHNR, CDR2 FQNEAQ (reference sequence). CDR3 sequence reads: CASSPPGTGNTIYF. The CDR3 region has the DNA TGTGCCAGCAGCCCCCCGGGGACTGGAAACACCATATATTTT.

The chain combines TRBV2 with TRBJ2-5; TRBD2 aligns across 12 bases. Germline V gene data show CDR1 as SNHLY and CDR2 as FYNNEI. This CDR3 is 16 amino acids long. V lost 7 bases, J lost 4 bases, and 10 bases stayed unmatched. CDR3 sequence (DNA): TGTGCCAGCAAGCGACTAGCGGGAGTTCGGGCAGAGACCCAGTACTTC. It specifies CASKRLAGVRAETQYF.

V and J are TRBV2 and TRBJ1-1; D uncertain. The CDR3 is 13 residues long. From germline, CDR1 is SNHLY and CDR2 FYNNEI. Deletions cut 10 bases from V and 4 bases from J, with 16 bases between. Written as DNA, the CDR3 is TGTGCCATCACGGGAGAGAGTTTCACTGAAGCTTTCTTT. Protein product: CAITGESFTEAFF.

The genes are TRBV28 and TRBJ2-1; perhaps TRBD1 as D (6 bases). CDR1 is MDHEN, CDR2 SYDVKM, per germline. V lost 4 bases to trimming and J lost 10 bases, with 14 bases between them. The CDR3 consists of 13 residues. The CDR3 loop reads CASSWGQGTEQFF. DNA of the CDR3: TGTGCCAGCAGTTGGGGCCAGGGGACAGAGCAGTTCTTC.

J is TRBJ2-3 and V is TRBV15, with D possibly matching TRBD1 (5 bases). Germline V CDR1 and CDR2: LNHNV, YYDKDF (reference sequence). The CDR3 sequence is 15 residues long. V shed 0 bases and J shed 8 bases, with 15 bases lying between them. DNA of the CDR3: TGTGCCACCAGCAGAGATGTCAGGGTTGGGGTTACGCAGTATTTT. It specifies CATSRDVRVGVTQYF.

The V and J genes are TRBV7-2 and TRBJ2-2; tentatively, D is TRBD2 (5 bases). V was shortened by 2 bases and J by 7 bases, with 11 bases between the two germline ends. The CDR3 contains 14 residues. The germline gives CDR1 SGHTA, CDR2 FQGNSA. CDR3 residues: CASSLPGRGGELFF. The CDR3 DNA reads TGTGCCAGCAGCTTACCGGGTCGGGGCGGGGAGCTGTTTTTT.

The gene calls are TRBV7-8 and TRBJ2-7, with 12 bases matching TRBD1. Germline-derived CDR1 and CDR2 are SGHVS and FQNEAQ. The CDR3 length is 12 residues. V lost 3 bases, J lost 13 bases, and 4 bases stayed unmatched. In DNA, the CDR3 is TGTGCCAGCAGCTTTGGGACAGGGGGCCTCTACTTC. As protein: CASSFGTGGLYF.

This chain joins TRBV15 and TRBJ2-7, with D unresolved. Trimming took 0 bases from V and 9 from J, leaving 15 bases between them. Germline CDR1 LNHNV, CDR2 YYDKDF (reference sequence). The CDR3 totals 14 residues. The CDR3 loop reads CATSRDGPFSGQYF. For the CDR3, the DNA is TGTGCCACCAGCAGAGATGGGCCCTTCTCTGGGCAGTACTTC.

This chain links TRBV5-4 with TRBJ2-5, with 7 bases matching TRBD2. The trim removed 4 bases at V and 1 base at J, leaving 7 bases unmatched. From germline, CDR1 is SGHNT and CDR2 YYREEE (reference sequence). CDR3 length: 15 amino acids. The CDR3 sequence is CASSQKRGSQETQYF. CDR3 DNA: TGTGCCAGCAGCCAGAAGCGGGGAAGCCAAGAGACCCAGTACTTC.

The chain uses TRBV6-5 and TRBJ1-1; the D gene is possibly TRBD1 (6 bases). With 6 bases removed from V and 7 bases from J, the gap between germline ends came to 15 bases. The CDR3 runs to 13 residues. Germline V gene data show CDR1 as MNHEY and CDR2 as SVGAGI. CDR3 region: CASRAGAVNEAFF. The CDR3 region has the DNA TGTGCCAGCAGAGCAGGGGCTGTTAATGAAGCTTTCTTT.

The chain joins TRBV19 to TRBJ2-5; maybe TRBD1 (6 bases). V was cut by 3 bases and J by 5 bases, with 13 bases left in between. The CDR3 is 14 amino acids. The V gene's germline CDR1 is LNHDA and CDR2 SQIVND (reference sequence). The CDR3 reads CASSIVGTGETQYF. CDR3 nucleotide sequence: TGTGCCAGTAGTATCGTTGGAACAGGGGAGACCCAGTACTTC.

The chain combines TRBV18 with TRBJ1-5; D might be TRBD1 (5 bases). Trimming stripped 4 bases from V and 5 bases from J, with 12 bases between. The CDR3 covers 14 residues. Germline values: CDR1 KGHSH, CDR2 LQKENI. CDR3 region: CASSQGRVDQPQHF. The CDR3 DNA sequence: TGTGCCAGCTCACAGGGCAGGGTGGATCAGCCCCAGCATTTT.

The chain combines TRBV18 with TRBJ1-1; 10 bases match TRBD1. Germline V gene lookup returns CDR1 KGHSH and CDR2 LQKENI. V was pared by 3 bases and J by 3 bases, with 13 bases of the junction left unmatched. CDR3 size: 18 residues. DNA for the CDR3: TGTGCCAGCTCACCCTTAAGGGCGACAGGGGGCTCAGACACTGAAGCTTTCTTT. Translated, it gives CASSPLRATGGSDTEAFF.

This clone came up a few times. The chain recombines TRBV4-2 with TRBJ2-6, with TRBD1 matching over 8 bases. Trimming took 1 base from V and 0 from J; bases not matched to a gene: 2. CDR3 length: 17 amino acids. Germline V gene data show CDR1 as LGHNA and CDR2 as YNFKEQ. CDR3 bases: TGTGCCAGCAGCCAAGGACAGGGGTACTCTGGGGCCAACGTCCTGACTTTC. Residues: CASSQGQGYSGANVLTF.

The chain uses TRBV5-1 and TRBJ2-5; possibly TRBD1 for D (5 bases). The germline V and J ends were trimmed by 5 bases and 5 bases, with 13 bases remaining between them. The CDR3 is 13 residues long. The V gene's germline CDR1 is SGHRS and CDR2 YFSETQ. Written as DNA, the CDR3 is TGCGCCAGCAGTTGGGGCCCAGGGGAGACCCAGTACTTC. It specifies CASSWGPGETQYF.

The rearrangement joins TRBV19 to TRBJ2-7, with D uncertain. From germline, CDR1 is LNHDA and CDR2 SQIVND (reference sequence). V dropped 3 bases and J dropped 0 bases, with 12 bases sitting between them. The CDR3 loop spans 15 amino acids. The CDR3 protein is CASSIGGGGSYEQYF. The CDR3 DNA sequence: TGTGCCAGTAGTATCGGCGGCGGCGGCTCCTACGAGCAGTACTTC.

The rearrangement uses TRBV6-5 and TRBJ2-7, with 7 bases lining up with TRBD1. The CDR3 loop spans 13 amino acids. CDR1 is MNHEY and CDR2 is SVGAGI in the germline V gene. Trimming removed 5 bases from V and 1 base from J; junction bases left unmatched: 2. The CDR3 here is CASSTTGSYEQYF. Here the CDR3 DNA reads TGTGCCAGCAGTACGACAGGGTCCTACGAGCAGTACTTC.

This clone appeared a few times. This chain connects TRBV19 to TRBJ2-2; tentatively, D is TRBD2 (5 bases). CDR1 and CDR2 (germline): LNHDA, SQIVND (reference sequence). The CDR3 covers 14 residues. V was clipped by 1 base and J by 4 bases, with 7 bases between them. The CDR3 region is CASSIGAGTGELFF. As DNA, the CDR3 is TGTGCCAGTAGTATAGGGGCGGGCACCGGGGAGCTGTTTTTT.